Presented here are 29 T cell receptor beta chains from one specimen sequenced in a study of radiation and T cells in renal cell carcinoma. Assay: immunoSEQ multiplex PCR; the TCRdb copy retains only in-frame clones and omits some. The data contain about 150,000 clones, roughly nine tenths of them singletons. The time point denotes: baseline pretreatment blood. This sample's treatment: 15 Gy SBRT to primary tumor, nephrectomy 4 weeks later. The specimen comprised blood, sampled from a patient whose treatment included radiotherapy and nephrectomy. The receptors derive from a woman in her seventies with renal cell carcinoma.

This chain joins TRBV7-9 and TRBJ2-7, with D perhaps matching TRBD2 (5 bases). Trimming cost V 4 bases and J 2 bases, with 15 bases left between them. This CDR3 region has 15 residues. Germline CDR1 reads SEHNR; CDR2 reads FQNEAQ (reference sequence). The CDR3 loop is CASSSGGGGAYEQYF. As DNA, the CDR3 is TGTGCCAGCAGCTCCGGAGGCGGCGGCGCCTACGAGCAGTACTTC.

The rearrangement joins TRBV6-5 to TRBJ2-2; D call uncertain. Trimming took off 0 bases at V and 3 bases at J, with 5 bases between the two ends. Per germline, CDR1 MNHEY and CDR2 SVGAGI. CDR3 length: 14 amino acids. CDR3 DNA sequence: TGTGCCAGCAGTTACTCTTCTTACACCGGGGAGCTGTTTTTT. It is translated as CASSYSSYTGELFF.

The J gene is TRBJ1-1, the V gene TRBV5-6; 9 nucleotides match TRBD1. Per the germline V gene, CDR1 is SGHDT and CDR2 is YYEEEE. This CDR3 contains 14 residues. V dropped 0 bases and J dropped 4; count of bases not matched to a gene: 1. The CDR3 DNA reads TGTGCCAGCAGCTTGGGACAGGGGGGCACTGAAGCTTTCTTT. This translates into CASSLGQGGTEAFF.

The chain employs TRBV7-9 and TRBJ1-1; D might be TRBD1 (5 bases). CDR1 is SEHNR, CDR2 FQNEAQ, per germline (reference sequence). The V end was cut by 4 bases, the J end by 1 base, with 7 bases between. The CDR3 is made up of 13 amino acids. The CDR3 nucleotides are TGTGCCAGCAGCTGGGGCGAGAACACTGAAGCTTTCTTT. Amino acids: CASSWGENTEAFF.

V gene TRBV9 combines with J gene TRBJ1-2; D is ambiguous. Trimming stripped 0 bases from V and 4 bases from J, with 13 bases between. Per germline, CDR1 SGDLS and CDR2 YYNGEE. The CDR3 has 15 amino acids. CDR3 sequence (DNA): TGTGCCAGCAGCGTAGACCCAGGCGTGATCTATGGCTACACCTTC. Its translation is CASSVDPGVIYGYTF.

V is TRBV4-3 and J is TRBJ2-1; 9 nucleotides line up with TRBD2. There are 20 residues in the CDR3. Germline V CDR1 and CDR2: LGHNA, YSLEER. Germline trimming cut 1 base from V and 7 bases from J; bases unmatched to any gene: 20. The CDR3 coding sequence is TGCGCCAGCAGCCAAGGGGGAGCTAGCGGGGTCCGAGTTGGGGGGAATGAGCAGTTCTTC. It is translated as CASSQGGASGVRVGGNEQFF.

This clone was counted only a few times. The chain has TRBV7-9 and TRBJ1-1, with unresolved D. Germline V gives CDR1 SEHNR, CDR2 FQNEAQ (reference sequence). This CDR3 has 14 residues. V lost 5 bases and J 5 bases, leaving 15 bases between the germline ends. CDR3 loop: CASSPPMGGTEAFF. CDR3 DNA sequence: TGTGCCAGCAGCCCACCCATGGGTGGGACTGAAGCTTTCTTT.

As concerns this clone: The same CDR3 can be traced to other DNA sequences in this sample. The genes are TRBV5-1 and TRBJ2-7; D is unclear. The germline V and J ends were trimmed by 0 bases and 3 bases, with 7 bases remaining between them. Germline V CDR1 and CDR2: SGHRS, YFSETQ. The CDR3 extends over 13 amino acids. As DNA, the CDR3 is TGCGCCAGCAGCTTGGGGCGGATCTACGAGCAGTACTTC. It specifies CASSLGRIYEQYF.

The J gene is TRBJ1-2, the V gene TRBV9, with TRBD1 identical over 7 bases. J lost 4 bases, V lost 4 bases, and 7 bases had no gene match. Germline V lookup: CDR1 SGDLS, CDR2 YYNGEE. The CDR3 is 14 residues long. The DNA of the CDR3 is TGTGCCAGCAGCCCTACCGGACAGGCCTATGGCTACACCTTC. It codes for CASSPTGQAYGYTF.

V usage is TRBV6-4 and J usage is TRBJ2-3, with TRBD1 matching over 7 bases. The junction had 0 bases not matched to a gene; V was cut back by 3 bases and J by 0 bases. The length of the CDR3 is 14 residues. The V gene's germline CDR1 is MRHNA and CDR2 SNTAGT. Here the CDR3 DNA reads TGTGCCAGCAGTGAGGGACAGAGCACAGATACGCAGTATTTT. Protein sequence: CASSEGQSTDTQYF.

Here the CDR3 DNA reads TGCAGAGATCGTGGACTGACGAACACCGGGGAGCTGTTTTTT. It yields the protein CRDRGLTNTGELFF. The chain joins TRBV29-1 to TRBJ2-2, with TRBD2 as a possible D gene (5 bases). Germline V gene lookup returns CDR1 SQVTM and CDR2 ANQGSEA. This CDR3 contains 14 residues.

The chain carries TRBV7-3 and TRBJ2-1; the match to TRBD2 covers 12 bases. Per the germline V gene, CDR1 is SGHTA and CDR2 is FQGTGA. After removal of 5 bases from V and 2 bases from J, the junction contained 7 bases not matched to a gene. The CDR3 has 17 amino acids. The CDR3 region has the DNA TGTGCCAGCAGCGCCGGACTAGCGGGGCCTCCCTACAATGAGCAGTTCTTC. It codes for CASSAGLAGPPYNEQFF.

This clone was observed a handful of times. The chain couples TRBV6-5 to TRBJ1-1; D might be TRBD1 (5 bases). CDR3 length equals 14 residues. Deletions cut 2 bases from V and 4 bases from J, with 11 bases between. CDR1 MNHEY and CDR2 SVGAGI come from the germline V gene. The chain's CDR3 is CASSYTGVATEAFF. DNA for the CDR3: TGTGCCAGCAGTTACACAGGAGTAGCCACTGAAGCTTTCTTT.

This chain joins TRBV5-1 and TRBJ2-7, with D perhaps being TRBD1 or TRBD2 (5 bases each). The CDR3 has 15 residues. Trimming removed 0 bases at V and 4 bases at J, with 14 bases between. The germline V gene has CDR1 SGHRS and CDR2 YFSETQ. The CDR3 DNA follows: TGCGCCAGCAGCTTGGAAACAGGAGGAGATTACGAGCAGTACTTC. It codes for CASSLETGGDYEQYF.

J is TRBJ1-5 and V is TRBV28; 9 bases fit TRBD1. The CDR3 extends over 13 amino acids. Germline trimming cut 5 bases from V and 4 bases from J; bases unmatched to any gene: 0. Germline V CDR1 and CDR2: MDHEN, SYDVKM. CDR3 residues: CASSGQGNQPQHF. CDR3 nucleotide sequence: TGTGCCAGCAGTGGACAGGGGAATCAGCCCCAGCATTTT.

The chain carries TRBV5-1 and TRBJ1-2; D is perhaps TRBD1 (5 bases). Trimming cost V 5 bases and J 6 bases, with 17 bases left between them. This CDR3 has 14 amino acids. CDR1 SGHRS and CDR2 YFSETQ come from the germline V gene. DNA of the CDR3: TGCGCCAGCAGTCAGACGCAGGGAGTGAATGGCTACACCTTC. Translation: CASSQTQGVNGYTF.

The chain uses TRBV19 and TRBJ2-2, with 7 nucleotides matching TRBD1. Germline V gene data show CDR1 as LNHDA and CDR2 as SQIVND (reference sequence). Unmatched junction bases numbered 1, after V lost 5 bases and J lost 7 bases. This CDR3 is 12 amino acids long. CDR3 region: CASSDRVGELFF. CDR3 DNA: TGTGCCAGTAGTGACAGGGTCGGGGAGCTGTTTTTT.

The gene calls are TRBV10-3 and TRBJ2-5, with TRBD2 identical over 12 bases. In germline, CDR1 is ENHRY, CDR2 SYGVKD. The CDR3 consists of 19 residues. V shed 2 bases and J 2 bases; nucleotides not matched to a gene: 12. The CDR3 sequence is CAISEPGPSGGARQETQYF. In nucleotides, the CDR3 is TGTGCCATCAGTGAGCCCGGCCCTAGCGGGGGGGCACGACAAGAGACCCAGTACTTC.

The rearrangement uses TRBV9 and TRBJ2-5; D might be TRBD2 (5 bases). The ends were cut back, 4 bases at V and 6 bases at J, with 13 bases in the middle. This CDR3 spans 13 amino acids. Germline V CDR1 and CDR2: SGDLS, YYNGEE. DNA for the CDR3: TGTGCCAGCAGCCCAGCGGCGGAGAAGACCCAGTACTTC. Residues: CASSPAAEKTQYF.

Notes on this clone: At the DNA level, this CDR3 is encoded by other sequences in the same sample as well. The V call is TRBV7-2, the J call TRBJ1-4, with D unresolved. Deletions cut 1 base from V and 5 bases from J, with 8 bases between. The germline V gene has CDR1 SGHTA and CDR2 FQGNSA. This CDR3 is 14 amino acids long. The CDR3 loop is CASSLGRVNEKLFF. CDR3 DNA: TGTGCCAGCAGCTTAGGGAGGGTCAATGAAAAACTGTTTTTT.

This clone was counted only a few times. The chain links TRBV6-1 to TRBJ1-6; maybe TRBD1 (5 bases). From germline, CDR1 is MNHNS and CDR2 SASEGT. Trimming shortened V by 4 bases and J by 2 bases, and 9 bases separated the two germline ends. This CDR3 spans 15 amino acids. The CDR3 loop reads CASSGGAPYNSPLHF. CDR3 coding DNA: TGTGCCAGCAGTGGAGGGGCCCCCTATAATTCACCCCTCCACTTT.

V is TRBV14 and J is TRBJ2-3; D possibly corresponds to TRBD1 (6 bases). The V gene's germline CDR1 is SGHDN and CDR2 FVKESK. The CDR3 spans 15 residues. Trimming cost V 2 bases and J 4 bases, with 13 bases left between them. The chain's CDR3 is CASSQRQGLADTQYF. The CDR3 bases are TGTGCCAGCAGCCAACGCCAGGGGCTCGCAGATACGCAGTATTTT.

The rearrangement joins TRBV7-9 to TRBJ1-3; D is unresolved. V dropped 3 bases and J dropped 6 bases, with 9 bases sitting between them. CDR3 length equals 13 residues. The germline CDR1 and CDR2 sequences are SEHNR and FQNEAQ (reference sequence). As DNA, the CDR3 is TGTGCCAGCAGCTTGCGGACTGAAAACACCATATATTTT. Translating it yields CASSLRTENTIYF.

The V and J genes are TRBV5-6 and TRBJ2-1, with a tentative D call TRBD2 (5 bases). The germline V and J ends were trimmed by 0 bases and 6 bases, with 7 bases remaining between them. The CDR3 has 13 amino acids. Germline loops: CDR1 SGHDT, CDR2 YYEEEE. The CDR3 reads CASSLGRGNEQFF. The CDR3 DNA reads TGTGCCAGCAGCTTGGGACGGGGCAATGAGCAGTTCTTC.

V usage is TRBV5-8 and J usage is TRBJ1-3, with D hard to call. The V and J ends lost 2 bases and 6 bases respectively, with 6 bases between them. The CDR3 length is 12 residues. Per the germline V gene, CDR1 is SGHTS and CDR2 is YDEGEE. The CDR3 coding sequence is TGTGCCAGCAGCTTTAACGCAAACACCATATATTTT. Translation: CASSFNANTIYF.

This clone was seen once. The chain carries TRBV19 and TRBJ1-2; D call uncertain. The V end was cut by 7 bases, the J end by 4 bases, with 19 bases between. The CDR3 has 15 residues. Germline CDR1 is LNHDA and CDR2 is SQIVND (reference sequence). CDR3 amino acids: CASTSNVLGLYGYTF. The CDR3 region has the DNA TGTGCCAGTACCTCGAACGTACTAGGGCTCTATGGCTACACCTTC.

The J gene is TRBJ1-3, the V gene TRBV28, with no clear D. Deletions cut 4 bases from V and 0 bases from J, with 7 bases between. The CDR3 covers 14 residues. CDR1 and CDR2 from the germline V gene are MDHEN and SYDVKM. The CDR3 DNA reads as TGTGCCAGCAGTTGGCAGTTCTCTGGAAACACCATATATTTT. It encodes CASSWQFSGNTIYF.

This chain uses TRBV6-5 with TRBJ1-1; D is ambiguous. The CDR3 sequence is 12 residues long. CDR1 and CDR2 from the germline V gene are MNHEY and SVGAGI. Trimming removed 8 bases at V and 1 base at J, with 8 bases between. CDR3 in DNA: TGTGCCAGCCAGCGGGCGAACACTGAAGCTTTCTTT. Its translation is CASQRANTEAFF.

CDR3 amino acids: CASVEAGHTDTQYF. The CDR3 DNA is TGCGCCAGCGTCGAAGCGGGCCACACAGATACGCAGTATTTT. This sequence joins TRBV10-2 and TRBJ2-3; TRBD2 is a possible D gene (6 bases). V was pared by 8 bases and J by 2 bases, with 14 bases between. CDR3 size: 14 residues. The germline gives CDR1 WSHSY, CDR2 SAAADI.